This TCR beta chain was recorded in a study of T cells in Graves' hyperthyroidism and ophthalmopathy. Note on this clonotype: The antigen is undetermined.

Stability of Graves' hyperthyroidism was defined as absent ophthalmopathy progression within 18 months. Amplification yielded TCR beta CDR3 regions, with RNA transcripts as the source. The primer set for the first-round RT-PCR of the TCR CDR3 was HTBI. One entry per CDR3 protein, called by TCRdb with MiXCR from the multiplex PCR reads. The data hold around 760,000 distinct CDR3 sequences, with about 35% observed a single time. Study observations and caveats: Stable hyperthyroidism was separated from ophthalmopathy by a model based on 13 V-J features.

The V gene's germline CDR1 is LNHDA and CDR2 SQIVND (reference sequence). The CDR3 totals 13 residues. V was pared by 5 bases and J by 3 bases, with 10 bases between. The TCR originated in a woman aged 40 to 50 with Graves' hyperthyroidism. The chain recombines TRBV19 with TRBJ1-2, with D tentatively TRBD1 (5 bases). The sample taken for sequencing was blood. In DNA, the CDR3 is TGTGCCAGTAGTTTCGACAGAGACTATGGCTACACCTTC. Translating gives CASSFDRDYGYTF.